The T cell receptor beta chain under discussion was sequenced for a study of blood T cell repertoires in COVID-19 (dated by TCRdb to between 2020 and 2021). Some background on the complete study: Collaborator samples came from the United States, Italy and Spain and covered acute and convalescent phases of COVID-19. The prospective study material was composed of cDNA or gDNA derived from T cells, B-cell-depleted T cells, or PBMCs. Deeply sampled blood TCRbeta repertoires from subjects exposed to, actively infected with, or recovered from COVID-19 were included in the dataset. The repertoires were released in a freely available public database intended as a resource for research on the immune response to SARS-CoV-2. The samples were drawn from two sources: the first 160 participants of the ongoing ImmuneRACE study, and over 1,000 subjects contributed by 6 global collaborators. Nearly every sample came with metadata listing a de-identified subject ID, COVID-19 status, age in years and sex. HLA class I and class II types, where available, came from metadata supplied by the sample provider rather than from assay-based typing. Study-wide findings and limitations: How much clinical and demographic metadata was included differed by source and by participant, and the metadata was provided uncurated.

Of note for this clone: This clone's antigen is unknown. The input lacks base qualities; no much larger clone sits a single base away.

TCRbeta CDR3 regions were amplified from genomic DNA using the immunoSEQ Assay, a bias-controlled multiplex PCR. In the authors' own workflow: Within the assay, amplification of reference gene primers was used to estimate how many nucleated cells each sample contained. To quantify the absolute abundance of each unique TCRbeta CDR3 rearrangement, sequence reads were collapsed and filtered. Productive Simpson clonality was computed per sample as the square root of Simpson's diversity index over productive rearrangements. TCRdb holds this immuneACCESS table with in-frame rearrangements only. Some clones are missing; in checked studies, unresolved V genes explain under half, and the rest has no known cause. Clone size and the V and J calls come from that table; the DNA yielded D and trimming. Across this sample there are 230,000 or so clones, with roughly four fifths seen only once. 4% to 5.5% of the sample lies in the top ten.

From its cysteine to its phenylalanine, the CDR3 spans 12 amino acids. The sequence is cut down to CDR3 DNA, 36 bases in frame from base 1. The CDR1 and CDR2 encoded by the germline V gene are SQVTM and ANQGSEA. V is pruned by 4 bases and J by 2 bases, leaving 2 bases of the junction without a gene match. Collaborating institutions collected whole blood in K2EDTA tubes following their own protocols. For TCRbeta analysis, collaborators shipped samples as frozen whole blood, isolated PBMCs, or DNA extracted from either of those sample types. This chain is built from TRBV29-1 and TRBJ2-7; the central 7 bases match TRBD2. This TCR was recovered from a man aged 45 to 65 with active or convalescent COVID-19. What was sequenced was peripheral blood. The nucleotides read TGCAGCGTTGTTGGGAGGGCCTACGAGCAGTACTTC. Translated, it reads CSVVGRAYEQYF.